The 17 T cell receptor beta chains in this list originate from one sample, sequenced in a study of cytomegalovirus exposure and HLA in healthy donors. The PCR used 60 Vbeta and 13 Jbeta primers. Measured with immunoSEQ multiplex PCR; TCRdb has only the in-frame clones, and not every one. This sample yields about 100,000 clones, of which roughly 87% are seen a single time; approximately 2.4% belongs to the top ten. Sequenced sample: PBMCs. The receptors shown here come from a man aged 25-40 years in good health and CMV-seropositive.

This clone was picked up a small number of times. The chain links TRBV4-1 to TRBJ2-3, with a possible D match to TRBD1 (5 bases). The V gene's germline CDR1 is MGHRA and CDR2 YSYEKL. V was pared by 0 bases and J by 1 base, with 17 bases between. The CDR3 consists of 18 residues. CDR3 nucleotide sequence: TGCGCCAGCAGCCAAGATCTTAGGGGCATCCGGGGCACAGATACGCAGTATTTT. This gives the protein CASSQDLRGIRGTDTQYF.

The genes are TRBV7-6 and TRBJ1-4; 10 positions match TRBD1. With 4 bases clipped from V and 4 bases from J, the junction kept 3 bases outside the gene matches. The CDR3 is 15 amino acids. Germline V gene lookup returns CDR1 SGHVS and CDR2 FNYEAQ. The CDR3 nucleotides are TGTGCCAGCAGCTCGGGACAGGGGAATAATGAAAAACTGTTTTTT. Encoded protein: CASSSGQGNNEKLFF.

The V call is TRBV6-5, the J call TRBJ1-6; D is perhaps TRBD1 (6 bases). Trimming stripped 4 bases from V and 10 bases from J, with 14 bases between. The CDR3 is made up of 14 amino acids. CDR1 and CDR2 from the germline V gene are MNHEY and SVGAGI. This CDR3 reads CASSFGGARSPLHF. CDR3 nucleotide sequence: TGTGCCAGCAGTTTCGGGGGGGCTAGGTCACCCCTCCACTTT.

This clone was seen more than once but under ten times. V is TRBV6-5 and J is TRBJ1-2; TRBD1 might be the D (6 bases). The CDR3 consists of 15 residues. Germline V gene data show CDR1 as MNHEY and CDR2 as SVGAGI. V shed 10 bases and J shed 8 bases, with 26 bases lying between them. CDR3 in amino acids: CAITHSTTGAEGYTF. The CDR3 DNA reads TGTGCCATCACCCATTCAACGACAGGAGCCGAAGGCTACACCTTC.

Points on this clone: One end of the junction does not line up with germline, which may come from a read error. The CDR3 reads CSSSPGQVPRAQHF. CDR3 in DNA: TGTTCCAGCAGCCCGGGACAGGTCCCAAGGGCCCAGCATTTT. The rearrangement links TRBV7-9 to TRBJ1-5; 8 nucleotides align to TRBD1. Germline V gene data show CDR1 as SEHNR and CDR2 as FQNEAQ (reference sequence). The CDR3 extends over 14 amino acids.

The chain uses TRBV29-1 and TRBJ2-2; TRBD2 aligns across 9 bases. Germline V gene data show CDR1 as SQVTM and CDR2 as ANQGSEA. Trimming at V came to 7 bases and at J to 8 bases, leaving 14 bases not matched to a gene. The CDR3 spans 15 residues. In DNA form, the CDR3 reads TGCAGCGCGGAAGGGACTAGCTTCGAGGTTGGGGAGCTGTTTTTT. This codes for CSAEGTSFEVGELFF.

The chain has TRBV5-1 and TRBJ2-5, with 9 bases fitting TRBD2. Germline values: CDR1 SGHRS, CDR2 YFSETQ. J was trimmed by 1 base and V by 6 bases; bases with no gene match: 10. CDR3 size: 16 residues. CDR3 sequence: CASTTQTRGGQETQYF. CDR3 coding DNA: TGCGCCAGCACTACTCAGACGCGGGGGGGCCAAGAGACCCAGTACTTC.

The chain uses TRBV6-5 and TRBJ1-1; 8 bases fit TRBD1. V was clipped by 5 bases and J by 0 bases; unmatched bases: 2. Germline CDR1 and CDR2: MNHEY and SVGAGI. This CDR3 spans 14 amino acids. Here the CDR3 reads CASSRDRLNTEAFF. The CDR3 DNA sequence: TGTGCCAGCAGTCGGGACAGGCTGAACACTGAAGCTTTCTTT.

The V and J genes are TRBV5-6 and TRBJ1-1; D is ambiguous. CDR3 length: 12 amino acids. V was cut by 2 bases and J by 2 bases, with 4 bases left in between. Germline lookup yields CDR1 SGHDT and CDR2 YYEEEE. Written as DNA, the CDR3 is TGTGCCAGCAGCTTCCTTAACACTGAAGCTTTCTTT. This gives the protein CASSFLNTEAFF.

The chain combines TRBV2 with TRBJ1-5, with D possibly TRBD1 on 5 matching bases. V dropped 6 bases and J dropped 0 bases, with 18 bases sitting between them. This CDR3 spans 17 amino acids. Germline CDR1 and CDR2: SNHLY and FYNNEI. The CDR3 reads CASRLTAGAYSNQPQHF. The CDR3 region has the DNA TGTGCCAGCAGATTGACTGCTGGGGCTTATAGCAATCAGCCCCAGCATTTT.

The chain employs TRBV11-2 and TRBJ2-7; 7 bases match TRBD1. The CDR3 runs 15 residues. The ends lost 1 base at V and 6 bases at J; junction bases unmatched: 9. Germline V gives CDR1 SGHAT, CDR2 FQNNGV. In DNA, the CDR3 is TGTGCCAGCAGCTTAGCGGCAGGGGGTCACACCGAGCAGTACTTC. Translated, it gives CASSLAAGGHTEQYF.

This sequence joins TRBV2 and TRBJ2-4; the D gene is possibly TRBD1 (6 bases). The germline gives CDR1 SNHLY, CDR2 FYNNEI. The CDR3 contains 10 residues. The V end lost 10 bases, the J end lost 12 bases, and 13 bases lay between the germline ends. Written as DNA, the CDR3 is TGTGCCACCGGAAAGGACAGTCAGTACTTC. This codes for CATGKDSQYF.

The chain links TRBV18 to TRBJ2-7, with 11 bases identical to TRBD2. This CDR3 comprises 14 residues. Germline CDR1 is KGHSH and CDR2 is LQKENI. Germline trimming cut 3 bases from V and 4 bases from J; bases unmatched to any gene: 2. CDR3 amino acids: CASSPGLAGYEQYF. CDR3 bases: TGTGCCAGCTCACCTGGACTAGCGGGTTACGAGCAGTACTTC.

This chain links TRBV5-4 with TRBJ1-4; 8 nucleotides agree with TRBD1. Unmatched junction bases numbered 10, after V lost 5 bases and J lost 10 bases. Germline lookup yields CDR1 SGHNT and CDR2 YYREEE (reference sequence). The CDR3 sequence is 14 residues long. The CDR3 DNA reads as TGTGCCAGCAGTTCGTCGGACAGGGAGGGAAAACTGTTTTTT. Translated: CASSSSDREGKLFF.

As to this clone: At one boundary the junction diverges from the germline segment, which might be a read error. V usage is TRBV19 and J usage is TRBJ2-6, with 7 bases lining up with TRBD1. CDR1 is LNHDA and CDR2 is SQIVND in the germline V gene (reference sequence). The CDR3 is made up of 16 amino acids. The CDR3, as DNA: TGTGCCAGTAGTATAGGGGACAGAACTGGGGCCAACGGCCTGACTTTC. Protein sequence: CASSIGDRTGANGLTF.

The chain uses TRBV10-1 and TRBJ1-4; 7 bases agree with TRBD1. Germline CDR1 and CDR2: WNHNN and SYGVQD (reference sequence). With 6 bases clipped from V and 5 bases from J, the junction kept 6 bases outside the gene matches. This CDR3 comprises 14 residues. Here the CDR3 DNA reads TGCGCCAGCAGCCCCGGGACAGAAAATGAAAAACTGTTTTTT. Protein: CASSPGTENEKLFF.

The CDR3 reads CASSLRLAGGGPETQYF. In DNA, the CDR3 is TGCGCCAGCAGCTTGAGGCTAGCGGGGGGGGGTCCCGAGACCCAGTACTTC. The chain carries TRBV5-1 and TRBJ2-5; 12 bases fit TRBD2. In germline, CDR1 is SGHRS, CDR2 YFSETQ. The CDR3 is made up of 17 amino acids. Unmatched junction bases numbered 9, after V lost 1 base and J lost 5 bases.